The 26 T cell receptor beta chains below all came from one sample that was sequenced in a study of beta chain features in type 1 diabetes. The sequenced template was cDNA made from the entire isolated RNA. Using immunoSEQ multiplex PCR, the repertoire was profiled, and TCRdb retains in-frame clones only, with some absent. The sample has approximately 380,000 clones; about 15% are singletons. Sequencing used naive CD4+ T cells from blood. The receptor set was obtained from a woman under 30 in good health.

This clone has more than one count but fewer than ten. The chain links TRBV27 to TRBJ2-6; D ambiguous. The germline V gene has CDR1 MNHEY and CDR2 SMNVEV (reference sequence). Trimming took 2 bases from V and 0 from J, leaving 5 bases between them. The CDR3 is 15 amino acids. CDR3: CASSLGRSGANVLTF. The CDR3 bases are TGTGCCAGCAGTTTAGGCCGCTCTGGGGCCAACGTCCTGACTTTC.

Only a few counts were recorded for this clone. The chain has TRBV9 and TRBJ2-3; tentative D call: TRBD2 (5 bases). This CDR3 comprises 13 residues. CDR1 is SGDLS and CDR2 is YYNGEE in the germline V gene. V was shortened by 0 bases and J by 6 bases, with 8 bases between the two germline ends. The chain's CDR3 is CASSVASSDTQYF. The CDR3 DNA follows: TGTGCCAGCAGCGTAGCTAGCTCGGATACGCAGTATTTT.

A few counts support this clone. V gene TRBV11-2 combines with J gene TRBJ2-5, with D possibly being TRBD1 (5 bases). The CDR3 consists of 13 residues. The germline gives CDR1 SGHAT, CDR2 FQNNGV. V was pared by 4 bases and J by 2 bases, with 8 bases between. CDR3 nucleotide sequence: TGTGCCAGCAGCTCGACAGTTCAAGAGACCCAGTACTTC. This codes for CASSSTVQETQYF.

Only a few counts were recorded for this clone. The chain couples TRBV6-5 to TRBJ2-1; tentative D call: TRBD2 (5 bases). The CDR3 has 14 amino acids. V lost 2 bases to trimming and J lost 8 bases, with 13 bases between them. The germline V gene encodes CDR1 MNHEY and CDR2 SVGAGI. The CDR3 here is CASSYRGGRDEQFF. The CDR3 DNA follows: TGTGCCAGCAGTTACCGAGGTGGGCGGGATGAGCAGTTCTTC.

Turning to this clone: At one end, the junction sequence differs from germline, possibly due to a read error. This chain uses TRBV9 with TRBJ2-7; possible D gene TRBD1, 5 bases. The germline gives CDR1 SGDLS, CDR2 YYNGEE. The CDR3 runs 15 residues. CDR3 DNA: TGTGCCAGCAGCGCCTCTACGACAGTCTCCCACGAGCAGTACTTC. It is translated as CASSASTTVSHEQYF.

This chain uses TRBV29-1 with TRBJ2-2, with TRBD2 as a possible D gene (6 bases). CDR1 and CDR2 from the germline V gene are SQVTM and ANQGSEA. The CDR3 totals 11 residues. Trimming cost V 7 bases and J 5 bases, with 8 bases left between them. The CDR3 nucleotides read TGCAGCGGACGGGGGACCGGGGAGCTGTTTTTT. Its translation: CSGRGTGELFF.

This chain's CDR3 is CASSVAGGVQETQYF. The DNA for the CDR3 is TGTGCCAGCAGCGTTGCGGGAGGCGTTCAAGAGACCCAGTACTTC. The V gene is TRBV9, the J gene TRBJ2-5; 8 bases align to TRBD2. This CDR3 spans 15 amino acids. Germline assignment: CDR1 SGDLS and CDR2 YYNGEE. V was pared by 2 bases and J by 2 bases, with 5 bases of the junction left unmatched.

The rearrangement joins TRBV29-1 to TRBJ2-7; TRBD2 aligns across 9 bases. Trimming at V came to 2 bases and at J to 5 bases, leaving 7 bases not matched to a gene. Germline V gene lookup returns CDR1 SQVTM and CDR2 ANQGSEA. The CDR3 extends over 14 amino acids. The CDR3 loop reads CSVEQAGGIHEQYF. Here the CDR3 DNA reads TGCAGCGTTGAACAAGCGGGAGGCATCCACGAGCAGTACTTC.

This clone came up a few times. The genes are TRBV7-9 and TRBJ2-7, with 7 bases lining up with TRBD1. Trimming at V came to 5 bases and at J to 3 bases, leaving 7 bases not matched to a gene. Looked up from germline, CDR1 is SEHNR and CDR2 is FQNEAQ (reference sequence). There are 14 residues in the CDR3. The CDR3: CASSQRQGYYEQYF. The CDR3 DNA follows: TGTGCCAGCAGCCAGAGACAGGGATACTACGAGCAGTACTTC.

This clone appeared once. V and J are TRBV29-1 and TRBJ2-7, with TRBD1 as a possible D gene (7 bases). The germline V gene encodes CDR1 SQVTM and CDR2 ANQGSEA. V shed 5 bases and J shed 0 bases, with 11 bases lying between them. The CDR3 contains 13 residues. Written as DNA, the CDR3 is TGCAGCGTTTCAGGGGGGATCTCCTACGAGCAGTACTTC. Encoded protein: CSVSGGISYEQYF.

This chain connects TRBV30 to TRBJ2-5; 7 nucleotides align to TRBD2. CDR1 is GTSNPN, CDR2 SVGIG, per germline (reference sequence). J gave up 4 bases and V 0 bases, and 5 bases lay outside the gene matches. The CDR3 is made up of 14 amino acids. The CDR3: CAWSVGIAGETQYF. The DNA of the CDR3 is TGTGCCTGGAGTGTAGGGATAGCGGGAGAGACCCAGTACTTC.

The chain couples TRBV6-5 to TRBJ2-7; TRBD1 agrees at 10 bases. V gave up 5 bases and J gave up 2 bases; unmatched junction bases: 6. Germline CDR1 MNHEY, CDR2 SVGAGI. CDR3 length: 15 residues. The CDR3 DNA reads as TGTGCCAGCAGTACTATGGGACAGGGGCCCTACGAGCAGTACTTC. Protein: CASSTMGQGPYEQYF.

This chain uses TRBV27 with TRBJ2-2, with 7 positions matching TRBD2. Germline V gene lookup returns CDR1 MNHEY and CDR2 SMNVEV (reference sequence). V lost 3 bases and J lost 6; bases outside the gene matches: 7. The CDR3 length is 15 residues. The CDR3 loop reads CASSFAGVGAGELFF. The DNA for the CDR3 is TGTGCCAGCAGTTTTGCGGGGGTAGGGGCCGGGGAGCTGTTTTTT.

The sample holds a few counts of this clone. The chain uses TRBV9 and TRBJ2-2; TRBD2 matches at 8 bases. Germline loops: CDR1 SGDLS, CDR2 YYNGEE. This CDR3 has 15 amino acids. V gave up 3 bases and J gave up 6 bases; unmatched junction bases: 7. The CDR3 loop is CASSALWTSPGELFF. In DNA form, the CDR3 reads TGTGCCAGCAGCGCCTTATGGACTAGCCCCGGGGAGCTGTTTTTT. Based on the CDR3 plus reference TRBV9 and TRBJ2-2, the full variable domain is DSGVTQTPKHLITATGQRVTLRCSPRSGDLSVYWYQQSLDQGLQFLIQYYNGEERAKGNILERFSAQQFPDLHSELNLSSLELGDSALYFCASSALWTSPGELFFGEGSRLTVL.

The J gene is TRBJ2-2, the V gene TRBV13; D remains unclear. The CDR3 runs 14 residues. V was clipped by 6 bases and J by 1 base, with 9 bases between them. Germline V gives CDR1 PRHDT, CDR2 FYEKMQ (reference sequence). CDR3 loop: CASRVALNTGELFF. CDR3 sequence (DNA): TGTGCCAGCAGGGTAGCACTGAACACCGGGGAGCTGTTTTTT.

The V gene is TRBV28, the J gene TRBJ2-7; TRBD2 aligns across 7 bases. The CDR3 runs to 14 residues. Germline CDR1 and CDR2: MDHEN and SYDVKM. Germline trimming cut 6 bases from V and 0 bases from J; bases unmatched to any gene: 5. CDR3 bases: TGTGCCAGCAGCCGTCGACTAGCCTCCTACGAGCAGTACTTC. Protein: CASSRRLASYEQYF.

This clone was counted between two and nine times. CDR3 sequence reads: CASSLARSTDTQYF. The DNA of the CDR3 is TGTGCCAGCAGCTTAGCCAGAAGCACAGATACGCAGTATTTT. The rearrangement joins TRBV7-2 to TRBJ2-3; D is unresolved. V gave up 0 bases and J gave up 0 bases, with 4 bases separating them. Germline V gene data show CDR1 as SGHTA and CDR2 as FQGNSA. CDR3 length: 14 amino acids.

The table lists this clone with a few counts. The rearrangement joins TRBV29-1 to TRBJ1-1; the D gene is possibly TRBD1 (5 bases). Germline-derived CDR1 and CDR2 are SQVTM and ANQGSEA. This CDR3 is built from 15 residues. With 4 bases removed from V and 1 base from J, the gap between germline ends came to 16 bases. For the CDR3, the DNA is TGCAGCGTTGTAAAGGCAGGGAGGGGGAACACTGAAGCTTTCTTT. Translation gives CSVVKAGRGNTEAFF.

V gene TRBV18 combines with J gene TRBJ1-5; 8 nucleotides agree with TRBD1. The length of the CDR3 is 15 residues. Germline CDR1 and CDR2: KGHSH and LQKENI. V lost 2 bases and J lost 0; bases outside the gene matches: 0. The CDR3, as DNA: TGTGCCAGCTCACCAGACAGGGGTAGCAATCAGCCCCAGCATTTT. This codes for CASSPDRGSNQPQHF. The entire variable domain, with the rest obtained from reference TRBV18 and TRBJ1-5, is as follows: NAGVMQNPRHLVRRRGQEARLRCSPMKGHSHVYWYRQLPEEGLKFMVYLQKENIIDESGMPKERFSAEFPKEGPSILRIQQVVRGDSAAYFCASSPDRGSNQPQHFGDGTRLSIL.

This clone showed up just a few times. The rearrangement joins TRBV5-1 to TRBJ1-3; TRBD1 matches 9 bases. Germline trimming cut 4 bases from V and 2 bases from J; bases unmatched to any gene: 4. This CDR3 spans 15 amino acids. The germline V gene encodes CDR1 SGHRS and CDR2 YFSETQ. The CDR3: CASSNRDRAGNTIYF. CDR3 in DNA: TGCGCCAGCAGCAACCGGGACAGGGCTGGAAACACCATATATTTT. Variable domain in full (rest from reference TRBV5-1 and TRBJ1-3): KAGVTQTPRYLIKTRGQQVTLSCSPISGHRSVSWYQQTPGQGLQFLFEYFSETQRNKGNFPGRFSGRQFSNSRSEMNVSTLELGDSALYLCASSNRDRAGNTIYFGEGSWLTVV.

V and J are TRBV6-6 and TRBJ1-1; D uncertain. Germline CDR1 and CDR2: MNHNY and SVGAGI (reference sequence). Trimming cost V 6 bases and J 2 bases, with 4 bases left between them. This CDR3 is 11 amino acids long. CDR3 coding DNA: TGTGCCAGCAGGAGAAACACTGAAGCTTTCTTT. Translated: CASRRNTEAFF.

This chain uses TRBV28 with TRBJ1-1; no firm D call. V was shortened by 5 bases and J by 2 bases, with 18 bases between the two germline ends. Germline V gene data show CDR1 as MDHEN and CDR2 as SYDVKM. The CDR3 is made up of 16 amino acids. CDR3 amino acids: CASSIPGGLFNTEAFF. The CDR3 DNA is TGTGCCAGCAGTATTCCGGGCGGGCTATTTAACACTGAAGCTTTCTTT.

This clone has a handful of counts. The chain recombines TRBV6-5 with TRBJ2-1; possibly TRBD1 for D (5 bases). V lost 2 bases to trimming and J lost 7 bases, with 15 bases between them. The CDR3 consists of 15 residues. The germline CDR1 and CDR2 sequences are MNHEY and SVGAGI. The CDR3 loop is CASSYARLKGNEQFF. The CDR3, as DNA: TGTGCCAGCAGTTACGCCAGACTGAAGGGGAATGAGCAGTTCTTC.

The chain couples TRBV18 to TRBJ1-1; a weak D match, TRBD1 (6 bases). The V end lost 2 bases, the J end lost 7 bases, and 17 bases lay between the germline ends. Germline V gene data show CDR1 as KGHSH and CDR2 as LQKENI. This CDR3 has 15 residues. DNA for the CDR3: TGTGCCAGCTCACCAACAGGGAGAAAGGGATATGAAGCTTTCTTT. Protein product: CASSPTGRKGYEAFF. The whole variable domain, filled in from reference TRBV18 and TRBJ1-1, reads NAGVMQNPRHLVRRRGQEARLRCSPMKGHSHVYWYRQLPEEGLKFMVYLQKENIIDESGMPKERFSAEFPKEGPSILRIQQVVRGDSAAYFCASSPTGRKGYEAFFGQGTRLTVV.

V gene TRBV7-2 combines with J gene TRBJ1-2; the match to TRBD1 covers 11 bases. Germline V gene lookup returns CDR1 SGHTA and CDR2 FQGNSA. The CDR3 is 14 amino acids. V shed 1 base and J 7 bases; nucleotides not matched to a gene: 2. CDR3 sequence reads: CASSLVGTGGGYTF. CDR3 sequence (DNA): TGTGCCAGCAGCTTAGTGGGGACAGGGGGTGGCTACACCTTC.

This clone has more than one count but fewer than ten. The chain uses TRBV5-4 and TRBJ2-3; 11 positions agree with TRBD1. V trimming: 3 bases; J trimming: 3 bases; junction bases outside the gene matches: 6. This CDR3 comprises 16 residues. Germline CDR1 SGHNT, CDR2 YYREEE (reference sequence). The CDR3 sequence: CASSSGTGGLTDTQYF. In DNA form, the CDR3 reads TGTGCCAGCAGCTCCGGGACAGGGGGACTTACAGATACGCAGTATTTT.